This T cell receptor (beta chain) was recorded in a study of blood T cell repertoires in COVID-19. TCRdb's copy holds only in-frame clones and misses some; the assay was immunoSEQ multiplex PCR. The sample shows 100,000 to 150,000 clones, over 75% of them seen only once. Germline V gene lookup returns CDR1 SGHTA and CDR2 FQGNSA. V was pared by 5 bases and J by 7 bases, with 8 bases of the junction left unmatched. The CDR3 runs to 15 residues. This TCR came from a man of 80 years or more with active or convalescent COVID-19. The sequenced sample was peripheral blood. V is TRBV7-2 and J is TRBJ1-2; 12 nucleotides align to TRBD1. DNA of the CDR3: TGTGCCAGCAGCATAGGGACAGGGGGCGGGTTTGGCTACACCTTC. This encodes CASSIGTGGGFGYTF.